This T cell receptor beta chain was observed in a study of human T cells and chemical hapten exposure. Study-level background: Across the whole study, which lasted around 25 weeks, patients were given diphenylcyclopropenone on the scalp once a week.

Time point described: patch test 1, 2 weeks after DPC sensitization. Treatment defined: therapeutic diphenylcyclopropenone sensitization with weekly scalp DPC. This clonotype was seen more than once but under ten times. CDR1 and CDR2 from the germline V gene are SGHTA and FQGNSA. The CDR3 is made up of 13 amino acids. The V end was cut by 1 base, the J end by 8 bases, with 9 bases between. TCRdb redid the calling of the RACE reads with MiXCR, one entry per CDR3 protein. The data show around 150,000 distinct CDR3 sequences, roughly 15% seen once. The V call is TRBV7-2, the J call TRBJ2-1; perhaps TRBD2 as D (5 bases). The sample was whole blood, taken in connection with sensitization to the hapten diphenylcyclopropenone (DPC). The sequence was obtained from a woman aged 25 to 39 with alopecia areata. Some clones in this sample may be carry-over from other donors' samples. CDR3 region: CASSLVASYEQFF. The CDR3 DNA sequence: TGTGCCAGCAGCTTAGTCGCTAGCTATGAGCAGTTCTTC.